This T cell receptor (beta chain) was recorded in a study of OX40 agonist ivuxolimab in advanced cancers. Study-level results: Normalized T-cell clonal expansion was also low in some nonresponders.

Comment on this clone: The target antigen is unknown.

The length of the CDR3 is 12 residues. Germline assignment: CDR1 SGHTA and CDR2 FQGNSA. V was shortened by 4 bases and J by 11 bases, with 14 bases between the two germline ends. Clones were sequenced by immunoSEQ multiplex PCR, and TCRdb holds only the in-frame ones, with some missing. The sample lists 50,000 to 65,000 clones; 80% to 85% were seen once. This receptor was obtained from an adult with an advanced solid tumor such as melanoma, head and neck, liver or kidney cancer. This chain connects TRBV7-2 to TRBJ1-1; weak D call: TRBD1 (6 bases). Sequenced material: CD4+ or CD8+ T cells sorted from blood, taken in a trial of the OX40 agonist ivuxolimab. DNA for the CDR3: TGTGCCAGCAGCTCCTCGGACAGTTTGGCTTTCTTT. Its protein product is CASSSSDSLAFF.